This T cell receptor (beta chain) was identified during a study of T cell changes during pregnancy in multiple sclerosis. Clones were sequenced by immunoSEQ multiplex PCR, and TCRdb holds only the in-frame ones, with some missing. The sample records fewer than 25,000 clones, 75% to 90% being singletons. The source material was CD8+ T cells from peripheral blood mononuclear cells, sampled in the first trimester of pregnancy. The receptor was derived from a female donor with multiple sclerosis, enrolled in a pregnancy study.

The CDR3 region has the DNA TGTGCCAGCAGCTTAGTCTGGCCAGACAATGAGCAGTTCTTC. Amino acid sequence: CASSLVWPDNEQFF. This chain connects TRBV7-8 to TRBJ2-1, with no clear D. The CDR3 loop spans 14 amino acids. Trimming shortened V by 1 base and J by 5 bases, and 9 bases separated the two germline ends. From germline, CDR1 is SGHVS and CDR2 FQNEAQ.